The 22 T cell receptor beta chains below all came from one sample that was sequenced in a study of blood T cell repertoires in COVID-19. Clones were sequenced by immunoSEQ multiplex PCR, and TCRdb holds only the in-frame ones, with some missing. The sample holds 400,000 to 500,000 clones; roughly 90% are singletons and the top ten take less than 2%. Sequences were obtained from PBMCs or T cells enriched from blood (not recorded which). Receptors were obtained from a woman aged 40 to 55 who had recovered from COVID-19.

The chain combines TRBV4-2 with TRBJ1-6; 8 bases agree with TRBD1. V lost 0 bases to trimming and J lost 7 bases; unmatched junction nucleotides: 2. This CDR3 is built from 15 residues. In germline, CDR1 is LGHNA, CDR2 YNFKEQ. The CDR3 nucleotides read TGTGCCAGCAGCCAAGAGAACAGGGGGAATTCACCCCTCCACTTT. Residues: CASSQENRGNSPLHF.

This sequence joins TRBV7-9 and TRBJ2-1; D gene ambiguous. The CDR3 spans 12 residues. Trimming removed 3 bases at V and 8 bases at J, with 8 bases between. Germline-derived CDR1 and CDR2 are SEHNR and FQNEAQ (reference sequence). CDR3 bases: TGTGCCAGCAGCTTTTTTCTCGATGAGCAGTTCTTC. It codes for CASSFFLDEQFF.

The CDR3 DNA reads as TGCAGCGCCCAGGAGGGACAGGCTAATTCACCCCTCCACTTT. It is translated as CSAQEGQANSPLHF. The J gene is TRBJ1-6, the V gene TRBV29-1; 8 bases match TRBD1. Germline loops: CDR1 SQVTM, CDR2 ANQGSEA. This CDR3 has 14 residues. V shed 7 bases, J shed 6 bases, and the junction held 8 bases outside the gene matches.

This chain connects TRBV27 to TRBJ2-1, with TRBD2 matching over 10 bases. The germline gives CDR1 MNHEY, CDR2 SMNVEV (reference sequence). The CDR3 length is 15 residues. V shed 3 bases and J 7 bases; nucleotides not matched to a gene: 6. The CDR3 nucleotides are TGTGCCAGCAGTTTGACAGCGGGAGGGGGGAATGAGCAGTTCTTC. This gives the protein CASSLTAGGGNEQFF.

V gene TRBV5-1 combines with J gene TRBJ1-1; 10 nucleotides align to TRBD1. Germline V lookup: CDR1 SGHRS, CDR2 YFSETQ. There are 14 residues in the CDR3. Losses at the gene ends were 4 bases for V and 5 bases for J; bases not matched to a gene: 5. CDR3 sequence (DNA): TGCGCCAGCAGCGGGGGGACAGGGGATACTGAAGCTTTCTTT. As protein: CASSGGTGDTEAFF.

The chain combines TRBV9 with TRBJ1-1; 7 bases match TRBD1. Trimming took 2 bases from V and 5 from J; bases not matched to a gene: 6. The CDR3 runs to 14 residues. Germline V gives CDR1 SGDLS, CDR2 YYNGEE. The DNA of the CDR3 is TGTGCCAGCAGCGTTGAAGACAGGGTGACTGAAGCTTTCTTT. Its translation: CASSVEDRVTEAFF.

V gene TRBV5-1 combines with J gene TRBJ1-6; 8 positions agree with TRBD1. V was pared by 5 bases and J by 8 bases, with 15 bases of the junction left unmatched. The CDR3 extends over 17 amino acids. Germline CDR1 SGHRS, CDR2 YFSETQ. In nucleotides, the CDR3 is TGCGCCAGCAGGCGGACAGGGAGCAATAGTGGGGATTCACCCCTCCACTTT. Translating gives CASRRTGSNSGDSPLHF. The full variable domain, its missing parts supplied by reference TRBV5-1 and TRBJ1-6, is KAGVTQTPRYLIKTRGQQVTLSCSPISGHRSVSWYQQTPGQGLQFLFEYFSETQRNKGNFPGRFSGRQFSNSRSEMNVSTLELGDSALYLCASRRTGSNSGDSPLHFGNGTRLTVT.

This clone showed up just once. The CDR3 sequence is CASSRDKTEAFF. CDR3 nucleotide sequence: TGCGCCAGCAGTAGGGACAAGACTGAAGCTTTCTTT. This chain joins TRBV10-1 and TRBJ1-1, with D possibly being TRBD1 (6 bases). There are 12 residues in the CDR3. Germline assignment: CDR1 WNHNN and CDR2 SYGVQD (reference sequence). V was pared by 5 bases and J by 5 bases, with 9 bases between.

The rearrangement uses TRBV9 and TRBJ2-3; 9 bases fit TRBD2. The CDR3 runs 16 residues. Germline V gene lookup returns CDR1 SGDLS and CDR2 YYNGEE. V dropped 4 bases and J dropped 4; count of bases not matched to a gene: 10. In DNA, the CDR3 is TGTGCCAGCAGCTCTACGACTAGCGGCTTTTCAGATACGCAGTATTTT. It specifies CASSSTTSGFSDTQYF.

The chain carries TRBV5-1 and TRBJ2-1; 14 bases agree with TRBD2. The V gene end was trimmed by 0 bases and the J gene end by 5 bases; junction bases not matched to a gene: 7. The CDR3 runs 18 residues. Germline-derived CDR1 and CDR2 are SGHRS and YFSETQ. Here the CDR3 reads CASSLEETGLAGDNEQFF. The CDR3 DNA is TGCGCCAGCAGCTTGGAAGAGACGGGACTAGCGGGGGACAATGAGCAGTTCTTC. The full variable domain, rest sourced from reference TRBV5-1 and TRBJ2-1, is KAGVTQTPRYLIKTRGQQVTLSCSPISGHRSVSWYQQTPGQGLQFLFEYFSETQRNKGNFPGRFSGRQFSNSRSEMNVSTLELGDSALYLCASSLEETGLAGDNEQFFGPGTRLTVL.

The chain joins TRBV4-1 to TRBJ2-2; 9 bases agree with TRBD1. The germline V gene has CDR1 MGHRA and CDR2 YSYEKL. Losses at the gene ends were 8 bases for V and 5 bases for J; bases not matched to a gene: 9. The CDR3 sequence is 15 residues long. The DNA of the CDR3 is TGCGCCAGCTCGCAAGACGGACAGGGGACCGGGGAGCTGTTTTTT. Its protein is CASSQDGQGTGELFF.

This clone was observed a single time. The chain is built from TRBV5-1 and TRBJ2-5; D remains ambiguous. Germline V gene sequence: CDR1 SGHRS, CDR2 YFSETQ. V was pared by 4 bases and J by 5 bases, with 12 bases between. CDR3 size: 13 residues. Written as DNA, the CDR3 is TGCGCCAGCAGCCAAAACTACGGGGAGACCCAGTACTTC. Protein product: CASSQNYGETQYF.

The chain carries TRBV7-6 and TRBJ2-3; possible D gene TRBD2, 5 bases. Trimming left V 5 bases short and J 6 bases short, with 27 bases between. Germline V gene sequence: CDR1 SGHVS, CDR2 FNYEAQ. The CDR3 length is 18 residues. CDR3 residues: CASSPQLTRTPNSDTQYF. The CDR3 DNA reads as TGTGCCAGCAGCCCTCAATTGACCCGGACTCCTAACAGCGATACGCAGTATTTT.

The rearrangement joins TRBV5-4 to TRBJ2-7; tentatively, D is TRBD2 (6 bases). The CDR3 covers 16 residues. Germline CDR1 reads SGHNT; CDR2 reads YYREEE (reference sequence). V was pared by 5 bases and J by 0 bases, with 18 bases between. CDR3 residues: CASRSTLSGDSYEQYF. In nucleotides, the CDR3 is TGTGCCAGCAGGTCGACCCTTAGCGGAGACTCCTACGAGCAGTACTTC.

The chain joins TRBV5-1 to TRBJ1-2; 12 bases fit TRBD1. The V and J ends lost 4 bases and 4 bases, in that order; junction bases with no gene match: 8. Germline CDR1 and CDR2: SGHRS and YFSETQ. The CDR3 sequence is 16 residues long. The CDR3 loop reads CASSRTPGQGAYGYTF. The DNA of the CDR3 is TGCGCCAGCAGCCGTACACCGGGACAGGGGGCCTATGGCTACACCTTC.

V is TRBV19 and J is TRBJ1-1, with TRBD1 identical over 9 bases. The V segment lost 5 bases and the J segment 7 bases; nucleotides outside the gene matches: 23. This CDR3 has 19 amino acids. Per the germline V gene, CDR1 is LNHDA and CDR2 is SQIVND (reference sequence). Here the CDR3 reads CASSASGTGRGGGKIEAFF. CDR3 nucleotides: TGTGCCAGTAGTGCCTCTGGGACAGGGCGAGGGGGAGGGAAAATTGAAGCTTTCTTT.

The chain uses TRBV6-6 and TRBJ2-7; TRBD2 matches 10 bases. Germline CDR1 reads MNHNY; CDR2 reads SVGAGI (reference sequence). V shed 6 bases and J 7 bases; nucleotides not matched to a gene: 15. CDR3 length: 16 residues. The CDR3 sequence: CASSRRSGRAWEEQYF. The CDR3 region has the DNA TGTGCCAGCAGCAGGCGGAGCGGGAGGGCCTGGGAGGAGCAGTACTTC.

V gene TRBV11-3 combines with J gene TRBJ2-1, with D perhaps TRBD2 (6 bases). V dropped 5 bases and J dropped 6 bases, with 14 bases sitting between them. The CDR3 runs 14 residues. In germline, CDR1 is SGHNT, CDR2 YENEEA. CDR3 coding DNA: TGTGCCAGCAGCCCCAAAGGAGGGCGCAATGAGCAGTTCTTC. It specifies CASSPKGGRNEQFF.

V gene TRBV5-8 combines with J gene TRBJ1-1, with 10 bases matching TRBD1. CDR1 is SGHTS, CDR2 YDEGEE, per germline. The CDR3 is made up of 17 amino acids. V trimming: 4 bases; J trimming: 1 base; junction bases outside the gene matches: 10. Here the CDR3 DNA reads TGTGCCAGCAGCCTAGAGACAGGGGGCCCCCCGAACACTGAAGCTTTCTTT. This codes for CASSLETGGPPNTEAFF.

A remark on this clone: The identical CDR3 is also encoded by other nucleotide sequences in the sample. CDR3 sequence: CASSLSGGSTDTQYF. The CDR3 region has the DNA TGTGCCAGCAGCCTTAGCGGGGGGAGCACAGATACGCAGTATTTT. The V and J genes are TRBV7-2 and TRBJ2-3; TRBD2 aligns across 10 bases. V lost 5 bases, J lost 0 bases, and 2 bases stayed unmatched. CDR3 length equals 15 residues. Germline CDR1 SGHTA, CDR2 FQGNSA.

CDR3 in amino acids: CASSQDPTGRVYGYTF. The DNA for the CDR3 is TGCGCCAGCAGCCAAGATCCGACGGGCAGGGTATACGGCTACACCTTC. The chain uses TRBV4-3 and TRBJ1-2; weak D call: TRBD1 (5 bases). Trimming stripped 0 bases from V and 8 bases from J, with 19 bases between. Germline CDR1 is LGHNA and CDR2 is YSLEER. The CDR3 consists of 16 residues.

This clone showed up just a few times. For the CDR3, the DNA is TGTGCCAGCAGTTACGGATTAAGGGGGTGGACTGAAGCTTTCTTT. Encoded protein: CASSYGLRGWTEAFF. This chain joins TRBV6-2 or TRBV6-3 and TRBJ1-1; D is possibly TRBD1 (6 bases). Trimming cost V 2 bases and J 5 bases, with 15 bases left between them. CDR1 and CDR2 (germline): MNHEY, SVGEGT. There are 15 residues in the CDR3.